The TCR beta chain under discussion was sequenced for a study of T cells in localized non-small cell lung cancer. Study conclusions and caveats: Heterogeneity remains possible because sequencing was limited to only one tumor region. With higher T cell density in blood came longer overall survival. Adjacent lung was found to contain a median roughly 60 of the top 100 tumor clones.

Measured with immunoSEQ multiplex PCR; TCRdb has only the in-frame clones, and not every one. The sample has over 25,000 clones; around 77% are singletons. Comment on this clone: The antigen remains undetermined.

The CDR3 is made up of 12 amino acids. After removal of 4 bases from V and 10 bases from J, the junction contained 6 bases not matched to a gene. Looked up from germline, CDR1 is SGHRS and CDR2 is YFSETQ. Source: peripheral blood, taken before any cancer treatment. The clonotype was recovered from a male donor older than 55 with stage III squamous cell lung carcinoma. The chain recombines TRBV5-1 with TRBJ1-1; 8 bases map to TRBD1. CDR3 nucleotides: TGCGCCAGCAGCCTGGACAGGGAAGGAGCTTTCTTT. Its translation: CASSLDREGAFF. Drawing the rest from reference TRBV5-1 and TRBJ1-1, the complete variable domain is KAGVTQTPRYLIKTRGQQVTLSCSPISGHRSVSWYQQTPGQGLQFLFEYFSETQRNKGNFPGRFSGRQFSNSRSEMNVSTLELGDSALYLCASSLDREGAFFGQGTRLTVV.